Only one count was recorded for the clone carrying this TCR beta chain. Antigen: not known. The sort gate was single viable CD3+CD4+CD8-CD45RO+ cells for memory CD4+ T cells. Total CD4+ T cells were enriched by CD4 positive selection. The table came from immunoSEQ multiplex PCR; TCRdb's copy has only in-frame clones and leaves some out. Of fewer than 40,000 clones listed, approximately 79% were seen once; the top ten hold approximately 5.7%. This sample stems from a study of memory CD4+ T cells and cytomegalovirus serostatus. Study information: Donors were healthy Belgian adults, under 10 CMV seropositive and 24 seronegative. General study results and limits: 67 of 164 known CMV-associated TCRbeta sequences appeared in CD4+ memory.

Germline V gene data show CDR1 as MNHNS and CDR2 as SASEGT. There are 15 residues in the CDR3. Trimming took off 8 bases at V and 5 bases at J, with 21 bases between the two ends. V and J are TRBV6-1 and TRBJ2-5; D perhaps matches TRBD2 (5 bases). The material sequenced was memory CD4+ T cells from blood. The receptor's source is an adult in good health and CMV-seropositive. Here the CDR3 reads CASGQARGTRETQYF. The CDR3 DNA reads TGTGCCAGCGGGCAGGCCCGGGGTACAAGGGAGACCCAGTACTTC.